Each of the 28 T cell receptor beta chains below was sequenced from the same sample in a study of T cell changes during pregnancy in multiple sclerosis. TCRdb's table, derived via immunoSEQ multiplex PCR, lists solely in-frame clones and lacks some. The sample contains fewer than 100,000 clones, 85% to 95% of which appear only once. Sequenced here: peripheral blood, sampled after pregnancy. The receptor set was obtained from a female donor in good health, enrolled as a control in a pregnancy study.

V usage is TRBV2 and J usage is TRBJ2-7, with D maybe TRBD1 (6 bases). Germline-derived CDR1 and CDR2 are SNHLY and FYNNEI. This CDR3 is 13 amino acids long. V was shortened by 7 bases and J by 1 base, with 11 bases between the two germline ends. The CDR3 spells CASKDSLSYEQYF. The CDR3 nucleotides are TGTGCCAGCAAGGACAGCCTTTCCTACGAGCAGTACTTC.

This clone came up once. The gene calls are TRBV11-2 and TRBJ2-7; possible D gene TRBD1, 5 bases. V lost 0 bases and J 1 base, leaving 13 bases between the germline ends. CDR1 SGHAT and CDR2 FQNNGV come from the germline V gene. The CDR3 sequence is 16 residues long. This CDR3 reads CASSLDLGARSYEQYF. The CDR3, as DNA: TGTGCCAGCAGCTTAGATCTAGGGGCTAGATCCTACGAGCAGTACTTC.

The chain links TRBV7-9 to TRBJ2-5, with TRBD1 matching over 7 bases. Germline V gene sequence: CDR1 SEHNR, CDR2 FQNEAQ (reference sequence). J lost 5 bases, V lost 5 bases, and 20 bases had no gene match. CDR3 length: 18 amino acids. As DNA, the CDR3 is TGTGCCAGCAGCCATTACGATAGGGTGGGACAGAAAGTGGAGACCCAGTACTTC. This codes for CASSHYDRVGQKVETQYF. Looking up the rest from reference TRBV7-9 and TRBJ2-5 gives the full variable domain: DTGVSQNPRHKITKRGQNVTFRCDPISEHNRLYWYRQTLGQGPEFLTYFQNEAQLEKSRLLSDRFSAERPKGSFSTLEIQRTEQGDSAMYLCASSHYDRVGQKVETQYFGPGTRLLVL.

The genes are TRBV28 and TRBJ1-5, with D maybe TRBD1 (6 bases). The CDR3 runs to 12 residues. The germline V and J ends were trimmed by 10 bases and 4 bases, with 11 bases remaining between them. Germline V CDR1 and CDR2: MDHEN, SYDVKM. CDR3 region: CATTGLNQPQHF. In DNA form, the CDR3 reads TGTGCCACCACAGGGCTGAATCAGCCCCAGCATTTT.

The chain couples TRBV6-5 to TRBJ1-6; the match to TRBD1 covers 8 bases. CDR3 length: 15 amino acids. V lost 5 bases and J lost 9; bases outside the gene matches: 9. Germline V CDR1 and CDR2: MNHEY, SVGAGI. The CDR3 coding sequence is TGTGCCAGCAGTGTAGGGACAGGCAAAAGTTCACCCCTCCACTTT. Translating gives CASSVGTGKSSPLHF.

V and J are TRBV7-9 and TRBJ2-7; D is possibly TRBD2 (6 bases). Germline V lookup: CDR1 SEHNR, CDR2 FQNEAQ (reference sequence). V lost 4 bases, J lost 2 bases, and 18 bases lay in between. The CDR3 has 16 residues. The CDR3 spells CASSSTWVGGTYEQYF. CDR3 sequence (DNA): TGTGCCAGCAGCTCAACGTGGGTTGGGGGGACCTACGAGCAGTACTTC.

The CDR3 protein is CASSAVTSGETQYF. As DNA, the CDR3 is TGTGCCAGCAGTGCGGTGACTAGCGGCGAGACCCAGTACTTC. The V and J genes are TRBV2 and TRBJ2-5, with 9 bases matching TRBD2. Germline CDR1 reads SNHLY; CDR2 reads FYNNEI. The CDR3 consists of 14 residues. Trimming removed 4 bases from V and 5 bases from J; junction bases left unmatched: 5.

This chain joins TRBV6-1 and TRBJ2-7; TRBD1 agrees at 9 bases. Germline V gene lookup returns CDR1 MNHNS and CDR2 SASEGT. This CDR3 spans 15 amino acids. Germline trimming cut 1 base from V and 1 base from J; bases unmatched to any gene: 2. The CDR3 nucleotides are TGTGCCAGCAGTGAAGGGACAGGGGTTTCCTACGAGCAGTACTTC. Its translation is CASSEGTGVSYEQYF.

The chain recombines TRBV5-8 with TRBJ2-3; TRBD1 matches 7 bases. The germline V gene has CDR1 SGHTS and CDR2 YDEGEE. This CDR3 region has 16 residues. J lost 3 bases, V lost 1 base, and 8 bases had no gene match. CDR3 sequence (DNA): TGTGCCAGCAGCTTGATTGCGACAGGGCCTACAGATACGCAGTATTTT. Amino acid sequence: CASSLIATGPTDTQYF.

The J gene is TRBJ1-1, the V gene TRBV18; no firm D call. The V gene's germline CDR1 is KGHSH and CDR2 LQKENI. The germline V and J ends were trimmed by 1 base and 4 bases, with 13 bases remaining between them. The CDR3 extends over 15 amino acids. The chain's CDR3 is CASSPRVASGTEAFF. In nucleotides, the CDR3 is TGTGCCAGCTCACCACGGGTTGCGTCGGGCACTGAAGCTTTCTTT.

This clone showed up just once. The chain has TRBV2 and TRBJ2-1, with 9 positions matching TRBD1. V shed 6 bases and J 2 bases; nucleotides not matched to a gene: 8. CDR3 length: 16 amino acids. Germline V gene data show CDR1 as SNHLY and CDR2 as FYNNEI. CDR3 sequence (DNA): TGTGCCAGCAGCCAAAGCGGGACAGGGACCTACAATGAGCAGTTCTTC. Encoded protein: CASSQSGTGTYNEQFF.

The V gene is TRBV6-6, the J gene TRBJ2-7; the match to TRBD2 covers 7 bases. Germline loops: CDR1 MNHNY, CDR2 SVGAGI (reference sequence). Trimming at V came to 1 base and at J to 3 bases, leaving 9 bases not matched to a gene. This CDR3 has 16 amino acids. The CDR3 DNA sequence: TGTGCCAGCAGTTACTACTCGGCGGGAGTCGGCTACGAGCAGTACTTC. Residues: CASSYYSAGVGYEQYF.

This chain links TRBV6-6 with TRBJ1-1, with 11 bases identical to TRBD1. There are 15 residues in the CDR3. Germline values: CDR1 MNHNY, CDR2 SVGAGI (reference sequence). V lost 6 bases, J lost 3 bases, and 6 bases stayed unmatched. In DNA, the CDR3 is TGTGCCAGCAGGGGACAGGGGGTTGGAGACACTGAAGCTTTCTTT. The encoded protein is CASRGQGVGDTEAFF.

The gene calls are TRBV7-9 and TRBJ1-6; 7 bases fit TRBD1. Unmatched junction bases numbered 4, after V lost 1 base and J lost 10 bases. This CDR3 contains 14 residues. The V gene's germline CDR1 is SEHNR and CDR2 FQNEAQ (reference sequence). This CDR3 reads CASSLGPGGSPLHF. In DNA, the CDR3 is TGTGCCAGCAGCTTAGGTCCAGGGGGATCACCCCTCCACTTT. Using reference TRBV7-9 and TRBJ1-6 for the parts outside the CDR3, the full variable domain is DTGVSQNPRHKITKRGQNVTFRCDPISEHNRLYWYRQTLGQGPEFLTYFQNEAQLEKSRLLSDRFSAERPKGSFSTLEIQRTEQGDSAMYLCASSLGPGGSPLHFGNGTRLTVT.

This chain connects TRBV10-2 to TRBJ2-7, with D tentatively TRBD2 (6 bases). This CDR3 has 12 residues. Trimming removed 10 bases at V and 0 bases at J, with 10 bases between. CDR1 is WSHSY and CDR2 is SAAADI in the germline V gene. The CDR3 here is CAIRLDSYEQYF. The CDR3 nucleotides are TGCGCCATCAGACTAGACTCCTACGAGCAGTACTTC.

The rearrangement uses TRBV9 and TRBJ2-1; the match to TRBD2 covers 11 bases. Trimming removed 4 bases from V and 3 bases from J; junction bases left unmatched: 3. Germline lookup yields CDR1 SGDLS and CDR2 YYNGEE. This CDR3 is 15 amino acids long. The CDR3 DNA is TGTGCCAGCAGCAAGACTAGCGGGAACTACAATGAGCAGTTCTTC. It codes for CASSKTSGNYNEQFF.

V and J are TRBV9 and TRBJ2-7; 10 bases line up with TRBD2. This CDR3 spans 16 amino acids. V dropped 4 bases and J dropped 6; count of bases not matched to a gene: 13. Germline CDR1 is SGDLS and CDR2 is YYNGEE. The CDR3 DNA reads TGTGCCAGCAGCCCCACCTGGACTAGCGGCCTCGGCGAGCAGTACTTC. Amino acid sequence: CASSPTWTSGLGEQYF.

The chain links TRBV5-1 to TRBJ1-2, with D unresolved. The CDR3 extends over 13 amino acids. The germline V gene encodes CDR1 SGHRS and CDR2 YFSETQ. V was clipped by 1 base and J by 1 base, with 5 bases between them. CDR3 DNA: TGCGCCAGCAGCTTGACCAGTAACTATGGCTACACCTTC. This codes for CASSLTSNYGYTF.

The J gene is TRBJ2-2, the V gene TRBV12-5; 11 bases match TRBD2. The junction had 7 bases not matched to a gene; V was cut back by 1 base and J by 3 bases. CDR1 is LGHNT and CDR2 is FRNRAP in the germline V gene. This CDR3 region has 18 residues. CDR3 sequence (DNA): TGTGCTAGTGGTTTGGCCCTTCTAGCGGGGGGTGACACCGGGGAGCTGTTTTTT. Encoded protein: CASGLALLAGGDTGELFF.

This chain uses TRBV5-1 with TRBJ2-1; D is perhaps TRBD1 (5 bases). This CDR3 has 15 amino acids. Germline V gene sequence: CDR1 SGHRS, CDR2 YFSETQ. Trimming cost V 3 bases and J 10 bases, with 20 bases left between them. DNA for the CDR3: TGCGCCAGCAGCTACGCCGCCGTACAGGTAAACGAGCAGTTCTTC. Translated, it gives CASSYAAVQVNEQFF.

The chain has TRBV7-2 and TRBJ2-1; a possible D gene is TRBD2 (6 bases). CDR3 length: 16 residues. The V gene's germline CDR1 is SGHTA and CDR2 FQGNSA. V shed 5 bases and J shed 2 bases, with 16 bases lying between them. CDR3 residues: CASSPWVADTYNEQFF. CDR3 in DNA: TGTGCCAGCAGCCCCTGGGTAGCGGACACCTACAATGAGCAGTTCTTC.

The chain couples TRBV14 to TRBJ2-2, with TRBD1 matching over 8 bases. The germline V gene has CDR1 SGHDN and CDR2 FVKESK. The CDR3 length is 16 residues. V lost 6 bases to trimming and J lost 5 bases; unmatched junction nucleotides: 11. The CDR3 nucleotides are TGTGCCAGCAGGCCCGACAGGGGCAGGGTGACCGGGGAGCTGTTTTTT. This translates into CASRPDRGRVTGELFF.

The gene calls are TRBV30 and TRBJ1-2, with 11 bases lining up with TRBD1. Per the germline V gene, CDR1 is GTSNPN and CDR2 is SVGIG (reference sequence). The CDR3 totals 21 residues. Trimming removed 2 bases from V and 7 bases from J; junction bases left unmatched: 27. The CDR3: CAWSLSFRRTGTGGSDGGYTF. CDR3 coding DNA: TGTGCCTGGAGTCTGAGTTTCAGACGAACCGGGACAGGGGGGAGTGACGGTGGCTACACCTTC.

This clone is medium-sized. This rearrangement joins TRBV29-1 to TRBJ2-2; D may be TRBD2 (5 bases). Germline-derived CDR1 and CDR2 are SQVTM and ANQGSEA. The CDR3 runs to 14 residues. V lost 5 bases and J lost 3, with 13 bases in between. In nucleotides, the CDR3 is TGCAGCGTTCGAGGCGGGTCAGACACCGGGGAGCTGTTTTTT. This gives the protein CSVRGGSDTGELFF.

CDR3 nucleotides: TGTGCCAGCAGCTTCCGGTCGTGTGGCTACACCTTC. It codes for CASSFRSCGYTF. The chain has TRBV7-6 and TRBJ1-2; unclear D gene. V was shortened by 3 bases and J by 7 bases, with 9 bases between the two germline ends. Germline V gene data show CDR1 as SGHVS and CDR2 as FNYEAQ. The length of the CDR3 is 12 residues.

This rearrangement joins TRBV27 to TRBJ2-7, with 14 nucleotides matching TRBD2. CDR1 is MNHEY and CDR2 is SMNVEV in the germline V gene (reference sequence). Germline trimming cut 6 bases from V and 0 bases from J; bases unmatched to any gene: 10. The CDR3 totals 18 residues. CDR3 loop: CASSGLAGGAQSSYEQYF. CDR3 bases: TGTGCCAGCAGCGGACTAGCGGGAGGAGCCCAAAGCTCCTACGAGCAGTACTTC.

This chain links TRBV6-6 with TRBJ2-1; weak D call: TRBD2 (5 bases). Between the trimmed V and J ends, which lost 9 bases and 2 bases, there was a span of 11 bases. Per the germline V gene, CDR1 is MNHNY and CDR2 is SVGAGI (reference sequence). This CDR3 comprises 13 residues. Here the CDR3 reads CASGSGTYNEQFF. The CDR3 DNA sequence: TGTGCCAGTGGCAGCGGTACCTACAATGAGCAGTTCTTC.

CDR3 in amino acids: CASSVEPRGAERGDTQYF. In DNA, the CDR3 is TGTGCCAGCAGCGTAGAACCCCGGGGGGCGGAGCGGGGCGATACGCAGTATTTT. The chain links TRBV9 to TRBJ2-3; D possibly corresponds to TRBD2 (7 bases). The length of the CDR3 is 18 residues. V was pared by 0 bases and J by 6 bases, with 23 bases between. Germline CDR1 SGDLS, CDR2 YYNGEE.